The clone carrying this T cell receptor beta chain was picked up many times. Its target is not known. The record originates from a study of T cell repertoires in cytomegalovirus infection. Whole-study context: Public signatures in TCR beta pointed to CMV infection and matching HLA type.

The CDR3 is 14 amino acids. V was clipped by 1 base and J by 9 bases, with 13 bases between them. Germline V gene data show CDR1 as MNHNS and CDR2 as SASEGT. TCRdb re-analysed the reads in MiXCR, keeping a single row per CDR3 protein. The sample lists about a million distinct CDR3 sequences, around 30% occurring once. The material was cultured CD8+ T cells from PBMCs, obtained from culture after CMV antigen stimulation. This TCR was recovered from a human donor in good health (CMV status not recorded). Some clones in this sample may be carry-over from other donors' samples. This chain links TRBV6-1 with TRBJ2-1, with D possibly being TRBD2 (5 bases). Here the CDR3 DNA reads TGTGCCAGCAGTGAAGGAGGTAGAGCGGCTGAGCAGTTCTTC. Translating gives CASSEGGRAAEQFF.